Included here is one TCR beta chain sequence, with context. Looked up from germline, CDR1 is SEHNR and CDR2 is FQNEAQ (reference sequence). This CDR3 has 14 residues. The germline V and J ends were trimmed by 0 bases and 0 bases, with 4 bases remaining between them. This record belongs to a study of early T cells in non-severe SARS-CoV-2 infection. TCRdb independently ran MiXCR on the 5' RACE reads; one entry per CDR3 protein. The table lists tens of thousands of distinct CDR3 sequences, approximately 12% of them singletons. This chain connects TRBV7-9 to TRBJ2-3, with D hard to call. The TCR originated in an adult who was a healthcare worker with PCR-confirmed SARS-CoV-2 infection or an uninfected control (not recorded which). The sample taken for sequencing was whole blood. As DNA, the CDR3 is TGTGCCAGCAGCTTAGCGGTTAGCACAGATACGCAGTATTTT. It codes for CASSLAVSTDTQYF.